A single sample is the source of the 14 T cell receptor beta chains below, sequenced in a study of T cell responses to AZD1222 COVID-19 vaccine. The table came from immunoSEQ multiplex PCR; TCRdb's copy has only in-frame clones and leaves some out. The table shows 50,000 to 65,000 clones, with approximately 90% occurring only once. Sequencing was performed on peripheral blood, taken on day 0 of AZD1222 vaccination. The receptors were sampled from an adult in good health.

CDR3 amino acids: CASSLVYGGDTEAFF. DNA for the CDR3: TGTGCCAGCAGCTTAGTGTACGGTGGGGACACTGAAGCTTTCTTT. This chain uses TRBV7-9 with TRBJ1-1; D is unresolved. The V gene lost 1 base and the J gene lost 3 bases, with 12 bases spanning the gap. Germline V lookup: CDR1 SEHNR, CDR2 FQNEAQ (reference sequence). The CDR3 has 15 residues.

CDR3 coding DNA: TGTGCCAGCAGGTCAGACATAAACACCGGGGAGCTGTTTTTT. The encoded protein is CASRSDINTGELFF. V usage is TRBV11-2 and J usage is TRBJ2-2; unclear D gene. The CDR3 totals 14 residues. Germline-derived CDR1 and CDR2 are SGHAT and FQNNGV. Trimming cost V 6 bases and J 2 bases, with 10 bases left between them.

V and J are TRBV6-5 and TRBJ1-6; tentative D call: TRBD1 (6 bases). The CDR3 totals 14 residues. Between the trimmed V and J ends, which lost 2 bases and 9 bases, there was a span of 11 bases. In germline, CDR1 is MNHEY, CDR2 SVGAGI. CDR3: CASSYGGQGSPLHF. The CDR3 DNA reads TGTGCCAGCAGTTACGGGGGGCAGGGTTCACCCCTCCACTTT.

This chain joins TRBV2 and TRBJ2-2; TRBD1 agrees at 7 bases. J gave up 5 bases and V 4 bases, and 1 base lay outside the gene matches. This CDR3 is 13 amino acids long. Per the germline V gene, CDR1 is SNHLY and CDR2 is FYNNEI. The CDR3 nucleotides are TGTGCCAGCAGTGGACAGGGTACCGGGGAGCTGTTTTTT. As protein: CASSGQGTGELFF.

The chain uses TRBV19 and TRBJ1-5, with D perhaps matching TRBD1 (5 bases). Germline V CDR1 and CDR2: LNHDA, SQIVND (reference sequence). Trimming cost V 6 bases and J 1 base, with 22 bases left between them. The CDR3 sequence is 18 residues long. The CDR3 DNA sequence: TGTGCCAGTAGCCCGGGGCACGGGGGACGACTAAGCAATCAGCCCCAGCATTTT. This gives the protein CASSPGHGGRLSNQPQHF.

V is TRBV9 and J is TRBJ2-1; no definite D call. Per germline, CDR1 SGDLS and CDR2 YYNGEE. The V and J ends lost 4 bases and 0 bases respectively, with 11 bases between them. This CDR3 comprises 15 residues. This CDR3 reads CASSPAALSYNEQFF. CDR3 in DNA: TGTGCCAGCAGCCCGGCGGCGCTCTCCTACAATGAGCAGTTCTTC.

The chain recombines TRBV10-1 with TRBJ1-3, with TRBD1 matching 7 bases. V dropped 6 bases and J dropped 2; count of bases not matched to a gene: 7. In germline, CDR1 is WNHNN, CDR2 SYGVQD (reference sequence). The CDR3 totals 15 residues. This CDR3 is CASSPGQAAGNTIYF. For the CDR3, the DNA is TGCGCCAGCAGCCCTGGACAGGCCGCTGGAAACACCATATATTTT.

The V gene is TRBV2, the J gene TRBJ1-1, with D unclear. The germline V and J ends were trimmed by 4 bases and 0 bases, with 6 bases remaining between them. The germline CDR1 and CDR2 sequences are SNHLY and FYNNEI. CDR3 length equals 13 residues. CDR3 residues: CASSGGMNTEAFF. DNA for the CDR3: TGTGCCAGCAGTGGGGGTATGAACACTGAAGCTTTCTTT.

In this sample, this clone turned up a few times. The genes are TRBV4-2 and TRBJ1-2; D gene unclear. The length of the CDR3 is 13 residues. Germline loops: CDR1 LGHNA, CDR2 YNFKEQ. V lost 7 bases, J lost 5 bases, and 14 bases lay in between. CDR3 bases: TGTGCCAGCACCCCCTCCCCGGGGTATGGCTACACCTTC. This codes for CASTPSPGYGYTF.

J is TRBJ1-5 and V is TRBV5-8; D gene ambiguous. Trimming pared 1 base from V and 0 bases from J, leaving 14 bases between. Germline V lookup: CDR1 SGHTS, CDR2 YDEGEE. The CDR3 totals 17 residues. The CDR3 loop is CASSLWSWPYSNQPQHF. Here the CDR3 DNA reads TGTGCCAGCAGCTTGTGGTCCTGGCCTTATAGCAATCAGCCCCAGCATTTT.

The gene calls are TRBV6-6 and TRBJ1-4; 7 bases line up with TRBD1. Germline CDR1 MNHNY, CDR2 SVGAGI (reference sequence). Trimming took 5 bases from V and 3 from J; bases not matched to a gene: 12. This CDR3 has 17 amino acids. CDR3 loop: CASSRSTGRGPNEKLFF. In nucleotides, the CDR3 is TGTGCCAGCAGTCGTTCGACAGGGAGGGGCCCTAATGAAAAACTGTTTTTT.

The gene calls are TRBV4-1 and TRBJ1-1; no reliable D call. Germline V lookup: CDR1 MGHRA, CDR2 YSYEKL. The CDR3 runs to 16 residues. Trimming left V 1 base short and J 1 base short, with 13 bases between. CDR3 loop: CASSQVIRWENTEAFF. The CDR3 DNA sequence: TGCGCCAGCAGCCAAGTTATAAGGTGGGAGAACACTGAAGCTTTCTTT.

The chain employs TRBV20-1 and TRBJ2-1; TRBD2 is a possible D gene (5 bases). The CDR3 sequence is 15 residues long. Germline-derived CDR1 and CDR2 are DFQATT and SNEGSKA (reference sequence). V dropped 3 bases and J dropped 0 bases, with 12 bases sitting between them. DNA of the CDR3: TGCAGTGCTAGTAATACGGGGAGCTCCTACAATGAGCAGTTCTTC. Its protein product is CSASNTGSSYNEQFF.

The chain has TRBV5-4 and TRBJ2-3; D is uncertain. Per the germline V gene, CDR1 is SGHNT and CDR2 is YYREEE (reference sequence). Between the trimmed V and J ends, which lost 0 bases and 0 bases, there was a span of 8 bases. This CDR3 comprises 15 residues. The CDR3 loop is CASSLAGLSTDTQYF. The CDR3 DNA follows: TGTGCCAGCAGCTTGGCGGGTTTAAGCACAGATACGCAGTATTTT.